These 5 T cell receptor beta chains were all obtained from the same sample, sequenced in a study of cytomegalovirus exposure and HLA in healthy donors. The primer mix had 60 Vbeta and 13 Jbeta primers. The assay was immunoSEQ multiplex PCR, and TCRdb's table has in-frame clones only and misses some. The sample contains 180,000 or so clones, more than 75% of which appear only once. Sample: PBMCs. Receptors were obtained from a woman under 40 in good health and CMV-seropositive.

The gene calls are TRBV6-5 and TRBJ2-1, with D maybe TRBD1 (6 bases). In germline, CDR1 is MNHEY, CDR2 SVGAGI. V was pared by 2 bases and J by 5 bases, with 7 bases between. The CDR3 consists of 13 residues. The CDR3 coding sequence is TGTGCCAGCAGTTACGGGGGCAACAATGAGCAGTTCTTC. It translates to CASSYGGNNEQFF.

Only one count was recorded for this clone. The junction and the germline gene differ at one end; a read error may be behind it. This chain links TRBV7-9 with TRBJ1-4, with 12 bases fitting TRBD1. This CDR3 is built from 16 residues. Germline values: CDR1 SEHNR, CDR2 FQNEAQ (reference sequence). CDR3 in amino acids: CSSSLWLGTGGEKLFF. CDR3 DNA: TGTTCCAGCAGCTTATGGCTTGGGACAGGGGGCGAAAAACTGTTTTTT.

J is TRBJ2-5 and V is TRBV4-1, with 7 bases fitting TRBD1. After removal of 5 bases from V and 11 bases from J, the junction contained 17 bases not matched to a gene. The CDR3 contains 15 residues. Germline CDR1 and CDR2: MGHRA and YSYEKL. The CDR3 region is CASSTDDRAPGEQYF. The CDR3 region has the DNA TGCGCCAGCAGCACTGATGACAGGGCCCCGGGTGAGCAGTACTTC.

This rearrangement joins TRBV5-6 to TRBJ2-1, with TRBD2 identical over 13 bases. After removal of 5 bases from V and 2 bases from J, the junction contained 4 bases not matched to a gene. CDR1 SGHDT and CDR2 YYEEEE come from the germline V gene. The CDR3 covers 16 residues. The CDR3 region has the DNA TGTGCCAGCAGGGCACTAGCGGGGGGGCCCTACAATGAGCAGTTCTTC. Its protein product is CASRALAGGPYNEQFF.

The CDR3 DNA reads TGTGCCAGCAGTGAAAAGGCGGGGAACTATGGCTACACCTTC. Translation: CASSEKAGNYGYTF. This chain connects TRBV2 to TRBJ1-2; D remains unclear. This CDR3 is built from 14 residues. The germline gives CDR1 SNHLY, CDR2 FYNNEI. The V and J ends lost 2 bases and 2 bases respectively, with 9 bases between them.